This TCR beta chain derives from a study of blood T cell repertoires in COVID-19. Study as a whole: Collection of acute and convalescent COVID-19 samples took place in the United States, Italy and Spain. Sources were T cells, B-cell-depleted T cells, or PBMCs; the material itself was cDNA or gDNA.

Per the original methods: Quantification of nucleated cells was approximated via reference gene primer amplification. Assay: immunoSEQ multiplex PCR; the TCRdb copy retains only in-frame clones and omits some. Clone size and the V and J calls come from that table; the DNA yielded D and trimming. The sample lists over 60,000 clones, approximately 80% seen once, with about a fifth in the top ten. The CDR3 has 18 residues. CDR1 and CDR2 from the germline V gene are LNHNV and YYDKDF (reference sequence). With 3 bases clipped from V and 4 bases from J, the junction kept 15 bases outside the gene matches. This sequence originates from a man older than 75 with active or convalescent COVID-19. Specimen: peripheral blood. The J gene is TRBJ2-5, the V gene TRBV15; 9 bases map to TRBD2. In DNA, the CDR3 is TGTGCCACCAGCAGGGGTCAGACAGGATTACTAGCGGGAGAGACCCAGTACTTC. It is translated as CATSRGQTGLLAGETQYF.